The 11 T cell receptor beta chains below were found in one sample sequenced in a study of T cell responses to AZD1222 COVID-19 vaccine. Assay: immunoSEQ multiplex PCR; the TCRdb copy retains only in-frame clones and omits some. The table includes roughly 120,000 clones, over 75% detected once. Specimen: peripheral blood, collected on day 0 of AZD1222 vaccination. These receptors all come from an adult in good health.

This chain connects TRBV3-1 (or the pseudogene TRBV3-2) to TRBJ2-5, with D unresolved. CDR1 and CDR2 (germline): LGHDT, YNNKEL (reference sequence). CDR3 length: 16 amino acids. The V and J ends lost 3 bases and 3 bases respectively, with 17 bases between them. CDR3 residues: CASSQGQIASKETQYF. CDR3 nucleotide sequence: TGTGCCAGCAGCCAGGGCCAGATAGCTTCCAAAGAGACCCAGTACTTC.

The J gene is TRBJ2-7, the V gene TRBV7-9, with TRBD1 matching 7 bases. This CDR3 is built from 15 residues. With V trimmed by 4 bases and J by 3 bases, 9 bases remained unmatched. Germline-derived CDR1 and CDR2 are SEHNR and FQNEAQ (reference sequence). The CDR3 loop reads CASSSRQGLFYEQYF. The CDR3 coding sequence is TGTGCCAGCAGCTCTCGACAGGGTCTGTTCTACGAGCAGTACTTC.

The chain employs TRBV12-3 or TRBV12-4 and TRBJ1-2, with D possibly TRBD1 on 5 matching bases. The CDR3 sequence is 13 residues long. V was cut by 6 bases and J by 2 bases, with 10 bases left in between. The CDR3, as DNA: TGTGCCAGCAGGCGCCCAGGGAACTATGGCTACACCTTC. Its protein product is CASRRPGNYGYTF.

This clone appeared a few times. The chain links TRBV7-3 to TRBJ1-5, with D hard to call. Germline CDR1 is SGHTA and CDR2 is FQGTGA. Trimming left V 3 bases short and J 4 bases short, with 7 bases between. The CDR3 extends over 13 amino acids. The CDR3 region is CASSFMLNQPQHF. The CDR3 DNA sequence: TGTGCCAGCAGCTTCATGCTGAATCAGCCCCAGCATTTT.

This rearrangement joins TRBV18 to TRBJ2-7; 8 bases fit TRBD1. Germline CDR1 reads KGHSH; CDR2 reads LQKENI. The trim removed 6 bases at V and 2 bases at J, leaving 6 bases unmatched. There are 14 residues in the CDR3. CDR3: CASSNQGQAYEQYF. The CDR3 DNA reads TGTGCCAGCTCTAACCAGGGACAGGCCTACGAGCAGTACTTC.

This clone was seen at least ten times. V usage is TRBV4-2 and J usage is TRBJ2-7, with TRBD2 as a possible D gene (5 bases). The CDR3 has 15 amino acids. The V end was cut by 0 bases, the J end by 0 bases, with 9 bases between. Germline assignment: CDR1 LGHNA and CDR2 YNFKEQ. The CDR3 region is CASSQDLDSSYEQYF. The CDR3 nucleotides read TGTGCCAGCAGCCAAGATTTGGACTCCTCCTACGAGCAGTACTTC.

J is TRBJ2-5 and V is TRBV3-1 (or the pseudogene TRBV3-2); 9 positions match TRBD1. Germline trimming cut 10 bases from V and 7 bases from J; bases unmatched to any gene: 16. The CDR3 loop spans 15 amino acids. The V gene's germline CDR1 is LGHDT and CDR2 YNNKEL (reference sequence). For the CDR3, the DNA is TGTGCCACAAGCACTTTTACAGGGGGCTCCGGGACCCAGTACTTC. It yields the protein CATSTFTGGSGTQYF.

The rearrangement joins TRBV9 to TRBJ1-2; 7 bases map to TRBD1. V lost 3 bases and J lost 3; bases outside the gene matches: 8. Germline V CDR1 and CDR2: SGDLS, YYNGEE. This CDR3 is 15 amino acids long. CDR3 protein: CASSGYPGQYYGYTF. DNA for the CDR3: TGTGCCAGCAGCGGATATCCGGGACAGTACTATGGCTACACCTTC.

This clone was detected only once. The chain has TRBV10-3 and TRBJ1-2; TRBD1 might be the D (5 bases). From germline, CDR1 is ENHRY and CDR2 SYGVKD. The CDR3 loop spans 13 amino acids. The V end was cut by 6 bases, the J end by 2 bases, with 10 bases between. CDR3 sequence (DNA): TGTGCCATCAGAGAGCAGGGCAACTATGGCTACACCTTC. It encodes CAIREQGNYGYTF.

The chain is built from TRBV6-2 or TRBV6-3 and TRBJ1-2; TRBD1 might be the D (6 bases). V lost 4 bases, J lost 2 bases, and 11 bases lay in between. The CDR3 totals 14 residues. Germline loops: CDR1 MNHEY, CDR2 SVGEGT. CDR3 protein: CASSSRTVNYGYTF. The CDR3 DNA is TGTGCCAGCAGTTCCAGGACAGTCAACTATGGCTACACCTTC.

The chain recombines TRBV13 with TRBJ1-4; 9 nucleotides align to TRBD1. Germline V gives CDR1 PRHDT, CDR2 FYEKMQ (reference sequence). J gave up 8 bases and V 4 bases, and 14 bases lay outside the gene matches. The CDR3 runs to 17 residues. CDR3 sequence (DNA): TGTGCCAGCAGCTCCCTCGACCTAGGGACAGGGCAAGAAAAACTGTTTTTT. It translates to CASSSLDLGTGQEKLFF.